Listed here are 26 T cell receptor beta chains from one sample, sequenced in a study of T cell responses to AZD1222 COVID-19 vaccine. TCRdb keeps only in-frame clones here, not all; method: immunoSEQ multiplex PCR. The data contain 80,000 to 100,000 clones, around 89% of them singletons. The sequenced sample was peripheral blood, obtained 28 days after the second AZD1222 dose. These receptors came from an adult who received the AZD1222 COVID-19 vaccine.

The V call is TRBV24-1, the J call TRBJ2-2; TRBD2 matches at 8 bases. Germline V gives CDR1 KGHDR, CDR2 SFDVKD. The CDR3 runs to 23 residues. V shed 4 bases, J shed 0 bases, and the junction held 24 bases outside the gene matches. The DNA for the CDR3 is TGTGCCACCAGTGAACACTTTTTAGCCTCGCCCGGGACTAGTGCTGCGAACACCGGGGAGCTGTTTTTT. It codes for CATSEHFLASPGTSAANTGELFF.

CDR3 sequence reads: CASSPTGLSYNEQFF. CDR3 coding DNA: TGTGCCAGCAGCCCGACAGGGCTCTCCTACAATGAGCAGTTCTTC. This chain joins TRBV4-2 and TRBJ2-1; 7 bases are a match to TRBD1. This CDR3 spans 15 amino acids. In germline, CDR1 is LGHNA, CDR2 YNFKEQ. Trimming at V came to 4 bases and at J to 0 bases, leaving 3 bases not matched to a gene.

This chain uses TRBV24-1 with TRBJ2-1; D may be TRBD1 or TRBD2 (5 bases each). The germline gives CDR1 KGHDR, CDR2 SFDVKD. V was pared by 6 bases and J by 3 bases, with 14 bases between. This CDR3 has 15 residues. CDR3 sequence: CATSSIRDGYNEQFF. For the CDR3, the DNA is TGTGCCACCAGTTCGATAAGGGACGGCTACAATGAGCAGTTCTTC.

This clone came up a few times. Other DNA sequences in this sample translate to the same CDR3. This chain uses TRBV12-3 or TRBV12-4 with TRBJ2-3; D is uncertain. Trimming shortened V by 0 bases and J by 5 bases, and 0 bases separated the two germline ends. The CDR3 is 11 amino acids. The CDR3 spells CASSLADTQYF. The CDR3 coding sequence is TGTGCCAGCAGTTTAGCAGATACGCAGTATTTT.

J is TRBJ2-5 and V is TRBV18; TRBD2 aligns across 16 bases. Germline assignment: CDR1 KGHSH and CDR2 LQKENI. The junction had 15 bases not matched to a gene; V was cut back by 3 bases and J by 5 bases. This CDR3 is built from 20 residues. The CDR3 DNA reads TGTGCCAGCTCACCCGACGCCACCGGGACTAGCGGGAGGGCCACTGAGACCCAGTACTTC. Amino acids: CASSPDATGTSGRATETQYF.

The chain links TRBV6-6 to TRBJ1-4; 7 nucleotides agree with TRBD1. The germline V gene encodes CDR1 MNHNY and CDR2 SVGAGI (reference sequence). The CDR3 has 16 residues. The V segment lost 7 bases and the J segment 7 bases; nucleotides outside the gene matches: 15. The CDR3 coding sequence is TGTGCCAGCACCCGTCCAGGAGGGGGCGAAGGTGAAAAACTGTTTTTT. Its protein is CASTRPGGGEGEKLFF.

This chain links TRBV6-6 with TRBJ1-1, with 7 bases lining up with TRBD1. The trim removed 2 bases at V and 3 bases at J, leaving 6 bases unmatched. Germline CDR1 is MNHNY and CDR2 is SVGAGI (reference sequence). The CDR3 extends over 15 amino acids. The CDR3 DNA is TGTGCCAGCAGTTACCTCGTCAGGGGGGACACTGAAGCTTTCTTT. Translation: CASSYLVRGDTEAFF.

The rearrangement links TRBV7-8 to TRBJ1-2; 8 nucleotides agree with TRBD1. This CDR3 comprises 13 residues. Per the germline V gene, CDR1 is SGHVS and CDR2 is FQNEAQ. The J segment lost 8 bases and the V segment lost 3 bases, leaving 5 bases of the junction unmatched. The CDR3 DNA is TGTGCCAGCAGCTTGGACAGGGTAGGGGGCTACACCTTC. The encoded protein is CASSLDRVGGYTF.

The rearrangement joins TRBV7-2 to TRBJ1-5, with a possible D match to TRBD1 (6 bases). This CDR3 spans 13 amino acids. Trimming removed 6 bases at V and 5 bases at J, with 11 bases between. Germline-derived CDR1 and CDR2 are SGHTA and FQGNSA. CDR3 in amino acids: CASRPPGDQPQHF. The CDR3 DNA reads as TGTGCCAGCAGGCCTCCAGGGGATCAGCCCCAGCATTTT.

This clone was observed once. CDR3 amino acids: CAWSLAGGYNEQFF. CDR3 nucleotide sequence: TGTGCCTGGAGTTTGGCGGGGGGGTACAATGAGCAGTTCTTC. The rearrangement uses TRBV30 and TRBJ2-1, with 9 bases aligning to TRBD2. The CDR3 has 14 residues. Per germline, CDR1 GTSNPN and CDR2 SVGIG (reference sequence). Germline trimming cut 2 bases from V and 4 bases from J; bases unmatched to any gene: 3.

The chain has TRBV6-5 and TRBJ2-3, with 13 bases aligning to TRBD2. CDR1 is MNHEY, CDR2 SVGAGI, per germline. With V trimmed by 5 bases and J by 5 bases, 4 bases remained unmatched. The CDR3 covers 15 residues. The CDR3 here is CASSLGLAGVDTQYF. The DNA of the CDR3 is TGTGCCAGCAGTCTCGGACTAGCGGGAGTAGATACGCAGTATTTT.

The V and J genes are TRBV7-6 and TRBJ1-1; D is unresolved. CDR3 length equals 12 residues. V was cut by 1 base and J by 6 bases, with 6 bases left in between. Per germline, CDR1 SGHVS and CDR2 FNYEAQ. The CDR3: CASSLDVAEAFF. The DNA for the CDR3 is TGTGCCAGCAGCTTAGACGTAGCTGAAGCTTTCTTT.

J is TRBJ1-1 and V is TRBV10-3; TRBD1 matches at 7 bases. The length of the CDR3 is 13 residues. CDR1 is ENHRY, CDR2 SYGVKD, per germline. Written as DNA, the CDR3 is TGTGCGGTCCAGGGGGACTTGAACACTGAAGCTTTCTTT. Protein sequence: CAVQGDLNTEAFF.

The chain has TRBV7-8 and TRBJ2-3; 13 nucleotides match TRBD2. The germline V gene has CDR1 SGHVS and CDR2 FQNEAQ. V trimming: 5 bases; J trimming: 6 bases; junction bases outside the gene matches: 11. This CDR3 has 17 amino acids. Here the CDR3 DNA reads TGTGCCAGCAGCACGGGACTAGCGGGATTTGTCCGTGATACGCAGTATTTT. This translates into CASSTGLAGFVRDTQYF.

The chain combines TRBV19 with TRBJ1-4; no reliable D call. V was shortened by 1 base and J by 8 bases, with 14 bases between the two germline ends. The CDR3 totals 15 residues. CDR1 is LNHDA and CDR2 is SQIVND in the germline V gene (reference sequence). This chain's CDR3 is CASSIADLTEEKLFF. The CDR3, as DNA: TGTGCCAGTAGTATAGCGGACCTCACGGAAGAAAAACTGTTTTTT.

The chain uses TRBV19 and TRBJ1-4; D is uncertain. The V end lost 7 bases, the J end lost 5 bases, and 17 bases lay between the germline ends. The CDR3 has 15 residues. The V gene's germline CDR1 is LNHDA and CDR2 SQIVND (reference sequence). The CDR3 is CASTRSGSLNEKLFF. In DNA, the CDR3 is TGTGCCAGTACTCGAAGTGGGAGTTTAAATGAAAAACTGTTTTTT.

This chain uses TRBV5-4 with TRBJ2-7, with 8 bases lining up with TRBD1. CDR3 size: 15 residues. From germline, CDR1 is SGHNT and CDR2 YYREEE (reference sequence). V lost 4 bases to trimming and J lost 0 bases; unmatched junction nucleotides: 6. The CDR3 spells CASSRGQVNSYEQYF. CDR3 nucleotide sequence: TGTGCCAGCAGCCGGGGACAGGTGAACTCCTACGAGCAGTACTTC.

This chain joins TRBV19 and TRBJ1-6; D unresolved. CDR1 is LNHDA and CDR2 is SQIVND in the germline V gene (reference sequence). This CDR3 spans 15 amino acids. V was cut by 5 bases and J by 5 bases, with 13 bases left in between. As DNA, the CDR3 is TGTGCCAGTAGTTCATACAGCTTCGATAATTCACCCCTCCACTTT. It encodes CASSSYSFDNSPLHF.

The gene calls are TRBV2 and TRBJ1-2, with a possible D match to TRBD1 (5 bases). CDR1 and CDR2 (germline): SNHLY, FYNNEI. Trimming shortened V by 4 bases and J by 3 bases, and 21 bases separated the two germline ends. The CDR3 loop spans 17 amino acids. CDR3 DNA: TGTGCCAGCAGTGGTAAAGAGGGGACTTTCTGGGACTATGGCTACACCTTC. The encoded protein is CASSGKEGTFWDYGYTF.

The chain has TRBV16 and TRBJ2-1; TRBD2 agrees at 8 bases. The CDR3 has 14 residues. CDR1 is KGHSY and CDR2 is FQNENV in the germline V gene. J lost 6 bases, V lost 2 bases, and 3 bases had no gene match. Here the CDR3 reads CASSQGTRSNEQFF. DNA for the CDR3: TGTGCCAGCAGCCAAGGGACTAGGAGCAATGAGCAGTTCTTC.

The CDR3 region is CASSPNPGEQNSAFF. The CDR3 DNA reads TGTGCCAGCTCACCAAATCCGGGGGAACAGAACAGTGCTTTCTTT. J is TRBJ1-1 and V is TRBV18; D may be TRBD1 (5 bases). Between the trimmed V and J ends, which lost 2 bases and 11 bases, there was a span of 21 bases. Germline loops: CDR1 KGHSH, CDR2 LQKENI. The CDR3 covers 15 residues.

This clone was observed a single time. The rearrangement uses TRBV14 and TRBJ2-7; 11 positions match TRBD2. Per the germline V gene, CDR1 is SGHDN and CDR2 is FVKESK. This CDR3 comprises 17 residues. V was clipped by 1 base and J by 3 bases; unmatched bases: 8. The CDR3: CASSQGSSGLADYEQYF. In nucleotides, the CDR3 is TGTGCCAGCAGCCAAGGGTCCTCGGGACTAGCGGACTACGAGCAGTACTTC. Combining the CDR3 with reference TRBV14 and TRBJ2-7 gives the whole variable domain EAGVTQFPSHSVIEKGQTVTLRCDPISGHDNLYWYRRVMGKEIKFLLHFVKESKQDESGMPNNRFLAERTGGTYSTLKVQPAELEDSGVYFCASSQGSSGLADYEQYFGPGTRLTVT.

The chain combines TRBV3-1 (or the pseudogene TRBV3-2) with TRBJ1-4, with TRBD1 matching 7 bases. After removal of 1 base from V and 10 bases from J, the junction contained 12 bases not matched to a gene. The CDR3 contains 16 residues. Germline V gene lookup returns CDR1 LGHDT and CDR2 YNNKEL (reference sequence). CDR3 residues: CASSQVLGTAWGKLFF. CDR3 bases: TGTGCCAGCAGCCAAGTGTTGGGGACAGCCTGGGGAAAACTGTTTTTT.

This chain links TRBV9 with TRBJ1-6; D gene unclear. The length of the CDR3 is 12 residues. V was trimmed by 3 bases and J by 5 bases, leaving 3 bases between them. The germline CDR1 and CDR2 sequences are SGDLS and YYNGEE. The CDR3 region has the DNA TGTGCCAGCAGCGAAAATAATTCACCCCTCCACTTT. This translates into CASSENNSPLHF.

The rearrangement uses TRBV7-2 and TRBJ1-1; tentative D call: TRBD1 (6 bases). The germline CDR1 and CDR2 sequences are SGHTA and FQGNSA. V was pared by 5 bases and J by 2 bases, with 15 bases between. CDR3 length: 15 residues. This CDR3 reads CASSPGQRVNTEAFF. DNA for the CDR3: TGTGCCAGCAGCCCTGGACAGCGAGTAAACACTGAAGCTTTCTTT.

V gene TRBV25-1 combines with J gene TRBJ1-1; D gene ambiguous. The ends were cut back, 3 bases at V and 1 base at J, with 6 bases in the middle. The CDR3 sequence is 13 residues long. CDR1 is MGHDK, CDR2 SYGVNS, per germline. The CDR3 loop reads CASSDQANTEAFF. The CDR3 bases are TGTGCCAGCAGTGACCAGGCGAACACTGAAGCTTTCTTT.